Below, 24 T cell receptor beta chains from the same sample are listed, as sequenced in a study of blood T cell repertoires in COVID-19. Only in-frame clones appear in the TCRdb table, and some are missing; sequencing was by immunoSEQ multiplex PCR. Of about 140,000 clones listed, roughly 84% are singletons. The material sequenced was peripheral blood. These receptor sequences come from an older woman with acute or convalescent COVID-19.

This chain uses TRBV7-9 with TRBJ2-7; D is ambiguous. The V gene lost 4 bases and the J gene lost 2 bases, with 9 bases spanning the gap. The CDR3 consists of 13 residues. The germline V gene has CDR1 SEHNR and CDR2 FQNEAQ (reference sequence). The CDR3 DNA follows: TGTGCCAGCAGCTGGATGAGCGCCTACGAGCAGTACTTC. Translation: CASSWMSAYEQYF. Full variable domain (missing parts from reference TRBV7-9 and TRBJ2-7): DTGVSQNPRHKITKRGQNVTFRCDPISEHNRLYWYRQTLGQGPEFLTYFQNEAQLEKSRLLSDRFSAERPKGSFSTLEIQRTEQGDSAMYLCASSWMSAYEQYFGPGTRLTVT.

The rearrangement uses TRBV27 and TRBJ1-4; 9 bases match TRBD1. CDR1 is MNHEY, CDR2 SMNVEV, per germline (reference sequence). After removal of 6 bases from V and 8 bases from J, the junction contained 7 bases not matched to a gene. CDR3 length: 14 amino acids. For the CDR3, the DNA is TGTGCCAGCAGATCCGGGACAGGGTACGAAAAACTGTTTTTT. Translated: CASRSGTGYEKLFF.

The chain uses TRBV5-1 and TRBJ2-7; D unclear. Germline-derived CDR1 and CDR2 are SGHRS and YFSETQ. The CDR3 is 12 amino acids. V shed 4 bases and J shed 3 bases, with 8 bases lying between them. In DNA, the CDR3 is TGCGCCAGCAGCGCGGATAACTACGAGCAGTACTTC. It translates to CASSADNYEQYF.

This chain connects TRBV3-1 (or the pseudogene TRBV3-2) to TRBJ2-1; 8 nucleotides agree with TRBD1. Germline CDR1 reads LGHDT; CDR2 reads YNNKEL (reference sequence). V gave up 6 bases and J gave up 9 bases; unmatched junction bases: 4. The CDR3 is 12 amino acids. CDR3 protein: CASRTGAAEQFF. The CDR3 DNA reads TGTGCCAGCAGGACAGGGGCGGCTGAGCAGTTCTTC.

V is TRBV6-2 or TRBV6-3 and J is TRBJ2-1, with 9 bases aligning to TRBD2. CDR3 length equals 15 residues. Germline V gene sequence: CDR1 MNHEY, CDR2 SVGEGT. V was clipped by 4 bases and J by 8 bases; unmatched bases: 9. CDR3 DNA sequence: TGTGCCAGCAGTTGGGGACTAGCCGCACGCGATGAGCAGTTCTTC. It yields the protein CASSWGLAARDEQFF.

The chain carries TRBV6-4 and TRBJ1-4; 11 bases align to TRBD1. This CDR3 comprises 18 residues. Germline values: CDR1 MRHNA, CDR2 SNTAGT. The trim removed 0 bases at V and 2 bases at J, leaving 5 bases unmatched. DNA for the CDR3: TGTGCCAGCAGTGACTCAGGGACAGGGGGTGATACTAATGAAAAACTGTTTTTT. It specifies CASSDSGTGGDTNEKLFF.

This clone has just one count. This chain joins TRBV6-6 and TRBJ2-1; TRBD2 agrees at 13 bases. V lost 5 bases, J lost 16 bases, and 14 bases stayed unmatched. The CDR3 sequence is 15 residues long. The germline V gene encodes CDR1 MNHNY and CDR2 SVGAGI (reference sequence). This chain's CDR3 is CASSTRRGTSGTSFF. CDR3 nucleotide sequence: TGTGCCAGCAGTACCCGACGCGGGACTAGCGGGACTTCTTTCTTC.

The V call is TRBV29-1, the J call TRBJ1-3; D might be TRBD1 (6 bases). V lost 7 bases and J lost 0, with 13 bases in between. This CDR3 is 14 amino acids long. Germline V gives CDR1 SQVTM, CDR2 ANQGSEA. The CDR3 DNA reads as TGCAGCGGGAAACAGGGCGCCTCTGGAAACACCATATATTTT. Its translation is CSGKQGASGNTIYF.

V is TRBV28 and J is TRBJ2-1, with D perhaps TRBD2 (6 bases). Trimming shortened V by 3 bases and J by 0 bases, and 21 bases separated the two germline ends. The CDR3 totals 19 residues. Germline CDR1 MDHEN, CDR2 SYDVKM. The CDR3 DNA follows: TGTGCCAGCAGTTTCCGGGCTAGCGCAACGAAGAGCTCCTACAATGAGCAGTTCTTC. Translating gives CASSFRASATKSSYNEQFF.

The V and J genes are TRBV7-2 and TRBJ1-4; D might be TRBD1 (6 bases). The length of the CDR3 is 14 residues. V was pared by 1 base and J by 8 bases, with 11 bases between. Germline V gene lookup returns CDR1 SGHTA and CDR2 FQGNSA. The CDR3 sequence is CASSLGTQGEKLFF. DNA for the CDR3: TGTGCCAGCAGCTTAGGGACCCAGGGGGAAAAACTGTTTTTT.

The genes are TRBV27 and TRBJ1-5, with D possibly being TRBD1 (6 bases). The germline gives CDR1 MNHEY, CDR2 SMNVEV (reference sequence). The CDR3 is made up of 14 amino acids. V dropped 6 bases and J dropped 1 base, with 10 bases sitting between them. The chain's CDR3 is CASRNRASNQPQHF. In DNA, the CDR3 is TGTGCCAGCAGAAACAGGGCCAGCAATCAGCCCCAGCATTTT.

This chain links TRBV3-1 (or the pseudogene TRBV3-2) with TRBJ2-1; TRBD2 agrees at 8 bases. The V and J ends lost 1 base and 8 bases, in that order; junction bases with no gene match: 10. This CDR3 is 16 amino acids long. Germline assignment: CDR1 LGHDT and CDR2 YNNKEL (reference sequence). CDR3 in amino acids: CASSQGGVAGLDEQFF. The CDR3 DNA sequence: TGTGCCAGCAGCCAAGGGGGAGTAGCGGGATTGGATGAGCAGTTCTTC.

CDR3 sequence: CASSYSDRGEQYF. In nucleotides, the CDR3 is TGTGCCAGCAGTTACTCGGACAGGGGCGAGCAGTACTTC. The J gene is TRBJ2-7, the V gene TRBV28, with TRBD1 matching over 9 bases. The CDR3 covers 13 residues. Germline CDR1 is MDHEN and CDR2 is SYDVKM. The ends lost 4 bases at V and 6 bases at J; junction bases unmatched: 4.

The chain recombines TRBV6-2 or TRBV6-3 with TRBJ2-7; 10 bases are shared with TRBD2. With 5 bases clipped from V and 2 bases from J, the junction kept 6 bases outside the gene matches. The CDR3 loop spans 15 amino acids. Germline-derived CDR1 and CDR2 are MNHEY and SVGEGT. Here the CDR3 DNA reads TGTGCCAGCAGTGATGGACTAGCGGTAACCTACGAGCAGTACTTC. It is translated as CASSDGLAVTYEQYF.

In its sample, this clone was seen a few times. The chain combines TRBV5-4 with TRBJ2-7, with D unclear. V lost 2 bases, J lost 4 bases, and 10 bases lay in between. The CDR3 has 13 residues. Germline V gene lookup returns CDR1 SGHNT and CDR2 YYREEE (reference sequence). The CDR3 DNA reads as TGTGCCAGCAGCTTTCGGGTTTCTTACGAGCAGTACTTC. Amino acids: CASSFRVSYEQYF.

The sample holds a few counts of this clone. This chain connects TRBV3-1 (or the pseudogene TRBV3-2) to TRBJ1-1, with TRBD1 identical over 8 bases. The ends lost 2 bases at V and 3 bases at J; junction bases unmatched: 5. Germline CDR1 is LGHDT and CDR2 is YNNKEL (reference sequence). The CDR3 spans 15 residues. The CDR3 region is CASSQHDRGYTEAFF. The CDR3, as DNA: TGTGCCAGCAGCCAACATGACAGGGGATACACTGAAGCTTTCTTT.

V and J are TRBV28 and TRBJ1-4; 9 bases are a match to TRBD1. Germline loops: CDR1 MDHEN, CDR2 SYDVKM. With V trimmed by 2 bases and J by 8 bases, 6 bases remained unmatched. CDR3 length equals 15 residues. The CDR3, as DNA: TGTGCCAGCAGTTTAAACCGACAGGGGGTCGAAAAACTGTTTTTT. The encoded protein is CASSLNRQGVEKLFF.

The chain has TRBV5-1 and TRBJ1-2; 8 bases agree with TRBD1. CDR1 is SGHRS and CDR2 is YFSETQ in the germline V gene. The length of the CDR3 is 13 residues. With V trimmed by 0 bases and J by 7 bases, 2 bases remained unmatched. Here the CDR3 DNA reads TGCGCCAGCAGCTTGGCGCAGGGGGCTGGCTACACCTTC. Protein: CASSLAQGAGYTF.

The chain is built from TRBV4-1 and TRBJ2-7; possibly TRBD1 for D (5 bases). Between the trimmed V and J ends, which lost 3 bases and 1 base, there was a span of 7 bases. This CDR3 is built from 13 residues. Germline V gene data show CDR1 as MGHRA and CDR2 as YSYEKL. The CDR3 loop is CASSHAGSYEQYF. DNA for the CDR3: TGCGCCAGCAGCCACGCAGGGTCCTACGAGCAGTACTTC.

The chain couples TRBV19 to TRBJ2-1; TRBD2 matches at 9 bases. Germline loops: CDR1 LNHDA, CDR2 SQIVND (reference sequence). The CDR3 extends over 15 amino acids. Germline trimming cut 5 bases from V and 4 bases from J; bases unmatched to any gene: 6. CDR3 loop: CASSLGLAGYNEQFF. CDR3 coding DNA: TGTGCCAGTAGTCTAGGGCTAGCGGGGTACAATGAGCAGTTCTTC.

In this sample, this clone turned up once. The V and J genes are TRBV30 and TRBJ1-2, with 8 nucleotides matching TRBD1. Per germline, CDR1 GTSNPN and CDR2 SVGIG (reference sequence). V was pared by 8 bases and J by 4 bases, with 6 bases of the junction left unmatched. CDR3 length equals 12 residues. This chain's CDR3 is CAGRQGSYGYTF. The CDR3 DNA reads TGTGCCGGTCGACAGGGGAGCTATGGCTACACCTTC.

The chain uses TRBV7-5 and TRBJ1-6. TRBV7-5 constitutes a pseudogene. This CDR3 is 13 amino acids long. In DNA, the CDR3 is TGTGCCAGAACCCCATCCGGGGTTCGGGCCCTCCACTTT. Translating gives CARTPSGVRALHF.

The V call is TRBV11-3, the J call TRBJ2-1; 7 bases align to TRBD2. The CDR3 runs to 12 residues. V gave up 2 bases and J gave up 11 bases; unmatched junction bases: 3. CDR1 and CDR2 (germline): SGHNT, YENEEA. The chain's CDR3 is CASSLSSGQQFF. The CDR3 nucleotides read TGTGCCAGCAGCTTATCTAGCGGACAGCAGTTCTTC.

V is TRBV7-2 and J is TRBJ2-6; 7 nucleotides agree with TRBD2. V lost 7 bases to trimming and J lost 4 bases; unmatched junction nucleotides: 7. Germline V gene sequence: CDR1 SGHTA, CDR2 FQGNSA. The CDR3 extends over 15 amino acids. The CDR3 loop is CASTLGGSGANVLTF. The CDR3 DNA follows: TGTGCCAGCACCTTGGGAGGGTCCGGGGCCAACGTCCTGACTTTC.